This T cell receptor (beta chain) originates from a study of shared clonotypes between healthy human individuals. For the study at large: Aged between 18 and 49, the donors were a couple of women and a few men. For every donor, three CD4 naive, three CD4 memory, two CD8 naive and one CD8 memory plates were used.

Profiling relied on immunoSEQ multiplex PCR, and the TCRdb table lists in-frame clones only, not all of them. The profile covers over a million clones, with approximately 70% appearing a single time and about 1.5% taken by the ten largest. V shed 3 bases and J 3 bases; nucleotides not matched to a gene: 6. Germline CDR1 SGHAT, CDR2 FQNNGV. This CDR3 has 15 residues. It was into CD45RA+ naive and CD45RA-negative memory subsets that the CD4+ cells were split. The V gene is TRBV11-2, the J gene TRBJ2-7, with 9 bases aligning to TRBD2. The clonotype comes from a man between 18 and 29 years old in good health. The sample comprised memory CD4+ T cells sorted from blood. The subset is: CD45RA-negative fraction. This CDR3 reads CASSFYPSGNYEQYF. As DNA, the CDR3 is TGTGCCAGCAGCTTTTACCCTAGCGGGAACTACGAGCAGTACTTC.